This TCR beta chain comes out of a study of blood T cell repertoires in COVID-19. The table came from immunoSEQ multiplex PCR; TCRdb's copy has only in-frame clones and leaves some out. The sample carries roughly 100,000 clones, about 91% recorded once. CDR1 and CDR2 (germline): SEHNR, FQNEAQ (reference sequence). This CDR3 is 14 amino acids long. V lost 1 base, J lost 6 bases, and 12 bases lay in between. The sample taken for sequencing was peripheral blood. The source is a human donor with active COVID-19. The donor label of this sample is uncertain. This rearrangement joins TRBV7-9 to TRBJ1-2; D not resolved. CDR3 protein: CASSLVKSGDGYTF. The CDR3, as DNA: TGTGCCAGCAGCTTAGTGAAAAGCGGCGATGGCTACACCTTC. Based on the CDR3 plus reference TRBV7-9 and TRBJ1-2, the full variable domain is DTGVSQNPRHKITKRGQNVTFRCDPISEHNRLYWYRQTLGQGPEFLTYFQNEAQLEKSRLLSDRFSAERPKGSFSTLEIQRTEQGDSAMYLCASSLVKSGDGYTFGSGTRLTVV.